This TCR beta chain was retrieved from a study of blood T cell repertoires in COVID-19 (TCRdb year 2020). Study-level background: Samples covering the acute and convalescent phases of COVID-19 were provided by collaborators in the United States, Italy and Spain. The prospective study material was composed of cDNA or gDNA derived from T cells, B-cell-depleted T cells, or PBMCs. Deeply sampled blood TCRbeta repertoires from subjects exposed to, actively infected with, or recovered from COVID-19 were included in the dataset. The repertoires were made available in a free public database intended to serve as a resource for research on the immune response to SARS-CoV-2. The samples were drawn from two sources: the first 160 participants of the ongoing ImmuneRACE study, and fewer than 1,500 subjects contributed by 6 global collaborators. Sample metadata almost always included a de-identified subject ID, COVID-19 status, age in years and sex. Where available, HLA class I and class II types were taken from metadata supplied by the sample provider and were not determined by assay-based typing.

Study-wide conclusions, independent of this receptor: Clinical and demographic metadata were provided uncurated, with the amount varying by source and participant.

TCRbeta CDR3 regions were amplified from genomic DNA by means of the immunoSEQ Assay, a bias-controlled multiplex PCR. From the authors' description of their analysis: The number of nucleated cells in each sample was estimated from the amplification of reference gene primers within the assay. To quantify the absolute abundance of each unique TCRbeta CDR3 rearrangement, sequence reads were collapsed and filtered. Productive Simpson clonality was computed per sample as the square root of Simpson's diversity index over productive rearrangements. In TCRdb, the immuneACCESS table is reduced to in-frame sequences with V and J assigned. These tables do not hold every clone; where another copy was compared, an unresolved V gene accounts for under half, and the others remain unexplained. V and J calls and clone size are as listed in that table; D and trimming were resolved from the DNA. In this sample the table shows some 200,000 clones, 80% to 85% of which occur a single time. 15% to 20% of the sample lies in the top ten.

A note on this clone: Its cognate antigen has yet to be identified. It has no much larger one-base neighbor in the sample; base qualities were not kept.

The trim is 1 base for V and 16 bases for J, with a gap of 16 bases between the germline ends. The cysteine opens and the phenylalanine closes a CDR3 of 13 amino acids. CDR3 DNA is the only sequence kept; it has 39 bases, read in frame from the first base. Based on the germline V gene, the CDR1 and CDR2 sequences are SGHTA and FQGNSA. Whole blood was collected in K2EDTA tubes by collaborating institutions according to the institutions' own protocols. For TCRbeta analysis, collaborators shipped samples in one of three forms: frozen whole blood, isolated PBMCs, or DNA extracted from either of those sample types.

The TCR sequence derives from a woman older than 75 with active or convalescent COVID-19. The V and J segments used are TRBV7-2 and TRBJ1-4; the best D guess is TRBD1, with 5 bases matching. The specimen sequenced was peripheral blood. The CDR3 protein sequence reads: CASSLGPGGEGFF. The DNA sequence is TGTGCCAGCAGCTTAGGGCCCGGGGGTGAAGGGTTTTTT.